The entry below describes one T cell receptor (beta chain). Its antigen is not identified. A read error is possible here, since a much larger clone lies one base away. The sample originates from a study of CD8 T cells in ankylosing spondylitis. Library preparation for TCR beta used quantitative 5'-RACE with molecular barcodes. TCRdb re-analysed the 5' RACE reads in MiXCR, keeping a single row per CDR3 protein. This table holds fewer than 550,000 distinct CDR3 sequences, less than 6% found once. The CDR3 has 12 residues. Germline V gives CDR1 SNHLY, CDR2 FYNNEI. Between the trimmed V and J ends, which lost 7 bases and 2 bases, there was a span of 7 bases. Whole-study results and caveats: Past research had described some motif variants in reactive arthritis synovial fluid and blood. Typical of ankylosing spondylitis blood, it appeared, was a TCR beta motif of seven to nine highly homologous variants. Disease-linked clones proved CD8+ and comparatively uncommon in peripheral blood.

Sequencing was carried out using blood, either unsorted or a sorted T cell fraction (not recorded which). The rearrangement uses TRBV2 and TRBJ2-3, with D unresolved. The TCR originated in a male donor with ankylosing spondylitis. CDR3 DNA: TGTGCCAGCATAAGGGACACAGATACGCAGTATTTT. Encoded protein: CASIRDTDTQYF.